Listed here is a single T cell receptor beta chain. The CDR3 has 15 residues. Trimming stripped 7 bases from V and 4 bases from J, with 19 bases between. Germline V gene data show CDR1 as LNHDA and CDR2 as SQIVND (reference sequence). Patients in Seattle were enrolled during active infection, then followed longitudinally. These data come from a study of blood T cell repertoires in COVID-19. In the authors' methods: For nucleated cells, counts were estimated from reference gene primer amplification. Clones were sequenced by immunoSEQ multiplex PCR, and TCRdb holds only the in-frame ones, with some missing. Clonal size and the V and J genes are those of that table, whereas D and trimming came from the DNA. The profile shows hundreds of thousands of clones, around nine tenths of them singletons.

This sequence was found in a woman in her 70s with COVID-19, enrolled during active disease. The sequenced sample consisted of peripheral blood. This chain joins TRBV19 and TRBJ1-2; possible D gene TRBD1, 5 bases. CDR3 in amino acids: CASTPFLGGTYGYTF. The CDR3 nucleotides are TGTGCCAGTACCCCGTTCCTTGGGGGGACCTATGGCTACACCTTC.